This T cell receptor beta chain was recovered during a study of T cells in localized non-small cell lung cancer. The assay was immunoSEQ multiplex PCR, and TCRdb's table has in-frame clones only and misses some. Seen here are over a thousand clones, around 20% observed once, and the top ten hold 30% to 35%. V was cut by 3 bases and J by 0 bases, with 12 bases left in between. The CDR3 covers 16 residues. Germline CDR1 KGHSH, CDR2 LQKENI. The specimen was lung tumor tissue, collected before any cancer treatment. This chain links TRBV18 with TRBJ2-4, with D hard to call. The sequence was obtained from a male donor older than 55 with stage III squamous cell lung carcinoma. The CDR3 DNA sequence: TGTGCCAGCTCACCGGGTTTGATAGAAGCCAAAAACATTCAGTACTTC. Amino acids: CASSPGLIEAKNIQYF.